This passage covers 29 T cell receptor beta chains from one sample sequenced in a study of blood T cell repertoires in COVID-19. Produced via immunoSEQ multiplex PCR; TCRdb's table is partial and in-frame only. The table shows some 9,800 clones, with roughly nine tenths occurring only once. Sequencing was done on a sample of peripheral blood. These receptors all come from a man aged 55 to 70 with acute or convalescent COVID-19.

The V call is TRBV7-2, the J call TRBJ2-3; 10 bases map to TRBD2. V shed 4 bases and J 6 bases; nucleotides not matched to a gene: 13. The CDR3 contains 17 residues. Germline assignment: CDR1 SGHTA and CDR2 FQGNSA. The CDR3 region has the DNA TGTGCCAGCAGCTCCCTGATATTAGCGGGGGGCCCCGATACGCAGTATTTT. It specifies CASSSLILAGGPDTQYF.

The rearrangement uses TRBV7-9 and TRBJ1-4, with 7 nucleotides matching TRBD1. The CDR3 length is 16 residues. V shed 5 bases, J shed 6 bases, and the junction held 12 bases outside the gene matches. Germline V lookup: CDR1 SEHNR, CDR2 FQNEAQ (reference sequence). The CDR3 bases are TGTGCCAGCAGCCTCACCTATCAGGGGGTAGATGAAAAACTGTTTTTT. It encodes CASSLTYQGVDEKLFF.

The chain links TRBV4-1 to TRBJ2-5, with 8 positions matching TRBD2. From germline, CDR1 is MGHRA and CDR2 YSYEKL. V shed 0 bases and J 1 base; nucleotides not matched to a gene: 10. CDR3 length: 18 residues. The DNA for the CDR3 is TGCGCCAGCAGCCAAGATCTGGCTAGCGGGTTATCCCAAGAGACCCAGTACTTC. Translated: CASSQDLASGLSQETQYF.

The chain carries TRBV3-1 (or the pseudogene TRBV3-2) and TRBJ1-1; the D gene is possibly TRBD1 (6 bases). CDR3 length: 12 residues. The V and J ends lost 1 base and 6 bases respectively, with 6 bases between them. From germline, CDR1 is LGHDT and CDR2 YNNKEL (reference sequence). CDR3 loop: CASSQGTAEAFF. The CDR3 bases are TGTGCCAGCAGCCAAGGGACAGCTGAAGCTTTCTTT.

The V call is TRBV27, the J call TRBJ2-7; maybe TRBD1 (6 bases). CDR3 length: 13 residues. Germline CDR1 and CDR2: MNHEY and SMNVEV (reference sequence). The V end was cut by 4 bases, the J end by 3 bases, with 10 bases between. The CDR3, as DNA: TGTGCCAGCAGTTCCGGACAGAGCTACGAGCAGTACTTC. Encoded protein: CASSSGQSYEQYF.

This chain connects TRBV5-6 to TRBJ2-1; D ambiguous. Germline V lookup: CDR1 SGHDT, CDR2 YYEEEE. Trimming pared 0 bases from V and 0 bases from J, leaving 4 bases between. This CDR3 has 14 amino acids. The CDR3 protein is CASSLVSSYNEQFF. CDR3 bases: TGTGCCAGCAGCTTGGTCAGCTCCTACAATGAGCAGTTCTTC.

A single count supports this clone. The chain couples TRBV10-1 to TRBJ2-3; D is perhaps TRBD1 (6 bases). Germline CDR1 WNHNN, CDR2 SYGVQD (reference sequence). This CDR3 contains 13 residues. Trimming cost V 6 bases and J 6 bases, with 13 bases left between them. The CDR3 DNA is TGCGCCAGCAGCATTCTGCAGGGGGATACGCAGTATTTT. Its translation is CASSILQGDTQYF.

This CDR3 reads CASSLGTSGTSGTDTQYF. CDR3 nucleotide sequence: TGTGCCAGCAGCCTCGGGACTAGCGGGACCTCTGGCACAGATACGCAGTATTTT. V gene TRBV3-1 (or the pseudogene TRBV3-2) combines with J gene TRBJ2-3; 13 bases align to TRBD2. CDR3 length equals 18 residues. Trimming at V came to 4 bases and at J to 1 base, leaving 8 bases not matched to a gene. The V gene's germline CDR1 is LGHDT and CDR2 YNNKEL (reference sequence).

V is TRBV6-5 and J is TRBJ1-1; D is undetermined. V was trimmed by 2 bases and J by 0 bases, leaving 4 bases between them. CDR3 length: 13 amino acids. Per the germline V gene, CDR1 is MNHEY and CDR2 is SVGAGI. The CDR3: CASSYIMNTEAFF. Written as DNA, the CDR3 is TGTGCCAGCAGTTACATTATGAACACTGAAGCTTTCTTT.

The chain carries TRBV4-1 and TRBJ1-1; D is undetermined. Looked up from germline, CDR1 is MGHRA and CDR2 is YSYEKL. The length of the CDR3 is 13 residues. Trimming left V 1 base short and J 11 bases short, with 14 bases between. CDR3 sequence reads: CASSQAQAGWAFF. In nucleotides, the CDR3 is TGCGCCAGCAGCCAAGCGCAGGCGGGTTGGGCTTTCTTT.

The rearrangement links TRBV28 to TRBJ1-4; tentative D call: TRBD1 (5 bases). V gave up 5 bases and J gave up 8 bases, with 12 bases separating them. CDR3 size: 13 residues. The germline V gene has CDR1 MDHEN and CDR2 SYDVKM. CDR3 loop: CASSQPWGEKLFF. In nucleotides, the CDR3 is TGTGCCAGCAGTCAACCCTGGGGCGAAAAACTGTTTTTT. Variable domain in full (rest from reference TRBV28 and TRBJ1-4): DVKVTQSSRYLVKRTGEKVFLECVQDMDHENMFWYRQDPGLGLRLIYFSYDVKMKEKGDIPEGYSVSREKKERFSLILESASTNQTSMYLCASSQPWGEKLFFGSGTQLSVL.

The CDR3 region is CASSPGQGPYGYTF. CDR3 DNA sequence: TGCGCCAGCAGCCCGGGACAGGGACCCTATGGCTACACCTTC. The chain combines TRBV5-1 with TRBJ1-2; 9 bases align to TRBD1. Germline trimming cut 4 bases from V and 4 bases from J; bases unmatched to any gene: 5. This CDR3 region has 14 residues. The germline gives CDR1 SGHRS, CDR2 YFSETQ.

The sample holds a few counts of this clone. The V and J genes are TRBV3-1 (or the pseudogene TRBV3-2) and TRBJ2-1, with TRBD2 as a possible D gene (7 bases). The CDR3 is 13 residues long. Germline CDR1 and CDR2: LGHDT and YNNKEL (reference sequence). The V gene lost 1 base and the J gene lost 10 bases, with 11 bases spanning the gap. CDR3 loop: CASSQAGGREQFF. DNA for the CDR3: TGTGCCAGCAGCCAAGCCGGGGGGCGAGAGCAGTTCTTC.

This chain joins TRBV5-1 and TRBJ2-7, with 10 bases aligning to TRBD2. Trimming removed 3 bases from V and 2 bases from J; junction bases left unmatched: 14. The CDR3 is made up of 18 amino acids. The germline V gene has CDR1 SGHRS and CDR2 YFSETQ. This CDR3 is CASSSPDGASGSPYEQYF. The DNA of the CDR3 is TGCGCCAGCAGCTCCCCCGACGGGGCTAGCGGGAGTCCCTACGAGCAGTACTTC.

V and J are TRBV30 and TRBJ1-2; maybe TRBD1 (5 bases). The V gene lost 3 bases and the J gene lost 4 bases, with 12 bases spanning the gap. The CDR3 spans 13 residues. CDR1 and CDR2 from the germline V gene are GTSNPN and SVGIG (reference sequence). In DNA, the CDR3 is TGTGCCTGGAGCGCAGGGAACACCTATGGCTACACCTTC. It yields the protein CAWSAGNTYGYTF.

The V call is TRBV2, the J call TRBJ1-1, with a tentative D call TRBD1 (6 bases). CDR3 length equals 13 residues. Germline CDR1 and CDR2: SNHLY and FYNNEI. The germline V and J ends were trimmed by 6 bases and 1 base, with 9 bases remaining between them. The CDR3 loop reads CASSTDRNTEAFF. The CDR3 DNA follows: TGTGCCAGCAGCACGGACAGGAACACTGAAGCTTTCTTT. Together with reference TRBV2 and TRBJ1-1, the CDR3 gives the full variable domain: EPEVTQTPSHQVTQMGQEVILRCVPISNHLYFYWYRQILGQKVEFLVSFYNNEISEKSEIFDDQFSVERPDGSNFTLKIRSTKLEDSAMYFCASSTDRNTEAFFGQGTRLTVV.

This chain connects TRBV14 to TRBJ2-3, with D maybe TRBD2 (6 bases). The germline CDR1 and CDR2 sequences are SGHDN and FVKESK. The CDR3 spans 15 residues. The V end lost 5 bases, the J end lost 2 bases, and 14 bases lay between the germline ends. This CDR3 reads CASSETRGYTDTQYF. CDR3 nucleotides: TGTGCCAGCAGCGAAACTCGGGGGTACACAGATACGCAGTATTTT.

The chain couples TRBV7-9 to TRBJ2-5; 8 nucleotides line up with TRBD2. The CDR3 spans 13 residues. Trimming removed 5 bases from V and 13 bases from J; junction bases left unmatched: 12. The V gene's germline CDR1 is SEHNR and CDR2 FQNEAQ (reference sequence). CDR3 in DNA: TGTGCCAGCAGCCAGGGGTTAGCGGGGTCGCCGTACTTC. Protein product: CASSQGLAGSPYF.

The rearrangement joins TRBV24-1 to TRBJ2-1; 10 nucleotides line up with TRBD2. V was pared by 9 bases and J by 3 bases, with 4 bases of the junction left unmatched. The germline V gene encodes CDR1 KGHDR and CDR2 SFDVKD. This CDR3 is built from 14 residues. The CDR3 DNA follows: TGTGCCACCCATACTAGCGGGAACTACAATGAGCAGTTCTTC. This translates into CATHTSGNYNEQFF.

A single count supports this clone. This chain links TRBV2 with TRBJ1-6, with TRBD1 matching over 7 bases. Per germline, CDR1 SNHLY and CDR2 FYNNEI. With V trimmed by 6 bases and J by 7 bases, 3 bases remained unmatched. This CDR3 spans 13 amino acids. CDR3 sequence: CASRGQLNSPLHF. CDR3 nucleotides: TGTGCCAGCAGGGGACAGTTGAATTCACCCCTCCACTTT.

The V gene is TRBV5-4, the J gene TRBJ2-1, with 7 bases fitting TRBD2. Germline V lookup: CDR1 SGHNT, CDR2 YYREEE (reference sequence). The CDR3 extends over 16 amino acids. Trimming removed 2 bases from V and 2 bases from J; junction bases left unmatched: 7. CDR3 sequence (DNA): TGTGCCAGCAGCTTTGGGGCGGGAGCCACCTACAATGAGCAGTTCTTC. This encodes CASSFGAGATYNEQFF.

V usage is TRBV5-1 and J usage is TRBJ1-1; D possibly corresponds to TRBD1 (5 bases). This CDR3 contains 14 residues. The V gene's germline CDR1 is SGHRS and CDR2 YFSETQ. V was trimmed by 4 bases and J by 2 bases, leaving 12 bases between them. The CDR3 sequence: CASSRTGTNTEAFF. The CDR3 coding sequence is TGCGCCAGCAGCCGAACAGGCACCAACACTGAAGCTTTCTTT. Full variable domain (outside the CDR3, taken from reference TRBV5-1 and TRBJ1-1): KAGVTQTPRYLIKTRGQQVTLSCSPISGHRSVSWYQQTPGQGLQFLFEYFSETQRNKGNFPGRFSGRQFSNSRSEMNVSTLELGDSALYLCASSRTGTNTEAFFGQGTRLTVV.

This clone was counted a few times. The J gene is TRBJ2-7, the V gene TRBV3-1 (or the pseudogene TRBV3-2); maybe TRBD1 (5 bases). Germline V gene lookup returns CDR1 LGHDT and CDR2 YNNKEL (reference sequence). This CDR3 has 15 residues. The V and J ends lost 0 bases and 4 bases respectively, with 13 bases between them. This CDR3 reads CASSQEFGQMYEQYF. In DNA form, the CDR3 reads TGTGCCAGCAGCCAAGAATTCGGACAAATGTACGAGCAGTACTTC.

The chain has TRBV6-5 and TRBJ2-3, with 10 bases aligning to TRBD2. V lost 5 bases and J lost 2; bases outside the gene matches: 4. The CDR3 contains 15 residues. Germline CDR1 and CDR2: MNHEY and SVGAGI. Here the CDR3 reads CASSRLAGDTDTQYF. CDR3 nucleotides: TGTGCCAGCAGTCGTCTAGCGGGAGACACAGATACGCAGTATTTT.

The genes are TRBV6-5 and TRBJ2-3; the D is unclear. Per the germline V gene, CDR1 is MNHEY and CDR2 is SVGAGI. CDR3 length equals 13 residues. The V end lost 6 bases, the J end lost 4 bases, and 11 bases lay between the germline ends. CDR3 loop: CASSPQVPDTQYF. CDR3 sequence (DNA): TGTGCCAGCAGCCCCCAGGTCCCAGATACGCAGTATTTT.

The chain carries TRBV7-9 and TRBJ1-1; D gene uncertain. CDR1 is SEHNR, CDR2 FQNEAQ, per germline (reference sequence). Trimming left V 1 base short and J 0 bases short, with 15 bases between. The length of the CDR3 is 17 residues. The CDR3, as DNA: TGTGCCAGCAGCTTAGTTCGGAGGAGCACCTTGAACACTGAAGCTTTCTTT. It codes for CASSLVRRSTLNTEAFF.

The genes are TRBV7-9 and TRBJ1-6; TRBD1 matches 8 bases. Germline loops: CDR1 SEHNR, CDR2 FQNEAQ (reference sequence). The CDR3 loop spans 16 amino acids. J lost 10 bases, V lost 5 bases, and 13 bases had no gene match. CDR3 bases: TGTGCCAGCAGCCAAGACAGGGGAGGGGGAGTCTCACCCCTCCACTTT. This translates into CASSQDRGGGVSPLHF.

This chain joins TRBV27 and TRBJ2-7; 8 nucleotides align to TRBD2. V trimming: 6 bases; J trimming: 2 bases; junction bases outside the gene matches: 21. The CDR3 spans 19 residues. Germline CDR1 MNHEY, CDR2 SMNVEV (reference sequence). CDR3 sequence: CASRPYISGTIEGPYEQYF. For the CDR3, the DNA is TGTGCCAGCAGACCTTATATTAGCGGGACCATTGAGGGCCCCTACGAGCAGTACTTC.

This sequence joins TRBV24-1 and TRBJ1-2; 9 nucleotides match TRBD1. V shed 1 base and J 9 bases; nucleotides not matched to a gene: 8. This CDR3 spans 15 amino acids. Germline loops: CDR1 KGHDR, CDR2 SFDVKD. The CDR3 coding sequence is TGTGCCACCAGTGATTTTAACAGGGGGCGTAACCGCTACACCTTC. Its protein is CATSDFNRGRNRYTF.